The entry below gives a single T cell receptor beta chain sequence along with its context. Antigen unknown. PCR employed 60 Vbeta and 13 Jbeta primers. As handled by the study authors: The count from a later analysis was about 80 million unique TCR beta chains, 9.5 million to 13 million of them shared. Sequencing used immunoSEQ multiplex PCR; TCRdb keeps in-frame clones, though not all of them. V, J and clone size are those of that table, while D and trimming were read from the DNA. The data contain 200,000 to 250,000 clones, 77% of them singletons. The sample originates from a study of cytomegalovirus exposure and HLA in healthy donors. V shed 4 bases, J shed 9 bases, and the junction held 12 bases outside the gene matches. CDR1 is SNHLY, CDR2 FYNNEI, per germline. The CDR3 is 16 residues long. General study results and limits: When the data were analyzed later, several of the most significant clusters appeared to be linked to common viral pathogens.

The sequenced sample consisted of PBMCs. The TCR was taken from a woman in her sixties in good health and CMV-seropositive. This rearrangement joins TRBV2 to TRBJ1-6; 7 bases are a match to TRBD1. The CDR3 is CASSVQQTSGGSPLHF. CDR3 sequence (DNA): TGTGCCAGCAGTGTCCAGCAGACATCAGGGGGTTCACCCCTCCACTTT.